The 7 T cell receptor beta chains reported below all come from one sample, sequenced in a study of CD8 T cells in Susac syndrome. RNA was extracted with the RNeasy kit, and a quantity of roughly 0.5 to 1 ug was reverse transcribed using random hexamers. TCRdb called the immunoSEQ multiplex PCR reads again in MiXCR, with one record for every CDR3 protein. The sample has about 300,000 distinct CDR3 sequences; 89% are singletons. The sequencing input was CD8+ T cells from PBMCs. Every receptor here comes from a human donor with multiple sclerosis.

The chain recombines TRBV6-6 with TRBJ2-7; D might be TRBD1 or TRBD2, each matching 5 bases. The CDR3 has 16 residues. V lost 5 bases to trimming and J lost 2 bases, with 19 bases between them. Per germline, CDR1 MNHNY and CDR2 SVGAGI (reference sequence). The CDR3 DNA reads TGTGCCAGCAGTCCCAATCCCTTGGGGACCACCTACGAGCAGTACTTC. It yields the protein CASSPNPLGTTYEQYF.

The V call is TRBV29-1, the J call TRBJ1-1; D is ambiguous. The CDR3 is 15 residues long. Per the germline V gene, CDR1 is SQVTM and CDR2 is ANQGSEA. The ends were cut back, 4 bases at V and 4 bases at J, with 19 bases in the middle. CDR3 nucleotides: TGCAGCGTTGGCGGATCAAGGACCTTCCGCACTGAAGCTTTCTTT. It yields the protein CSVGGSRTFRTEAFF.

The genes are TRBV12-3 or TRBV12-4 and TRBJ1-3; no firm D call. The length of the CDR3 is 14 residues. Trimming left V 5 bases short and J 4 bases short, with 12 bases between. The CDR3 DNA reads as TGTGCCAGCAGTGCCCAGAACGGAGGAAACACCATATATTTT. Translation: CASSAQNGGNTIYF.

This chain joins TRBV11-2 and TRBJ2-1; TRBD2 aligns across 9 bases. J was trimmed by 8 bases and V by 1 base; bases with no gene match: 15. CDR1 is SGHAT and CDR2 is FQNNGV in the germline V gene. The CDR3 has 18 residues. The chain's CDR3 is CASSLGSGGLSLRDEQFF. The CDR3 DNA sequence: TGTGCCAGCAGCTTAGGGAGCGGGGGGTTATCCCTTAGGGATGAGCAGTTCTTC.

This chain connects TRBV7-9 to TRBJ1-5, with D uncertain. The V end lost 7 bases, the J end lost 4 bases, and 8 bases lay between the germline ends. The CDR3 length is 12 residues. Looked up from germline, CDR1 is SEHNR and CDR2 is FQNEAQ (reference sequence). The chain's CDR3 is CASTTGNQPQHF. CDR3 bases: TGTGCCAGCACCACTGGGAATCAGCCCCAGCATTTT.

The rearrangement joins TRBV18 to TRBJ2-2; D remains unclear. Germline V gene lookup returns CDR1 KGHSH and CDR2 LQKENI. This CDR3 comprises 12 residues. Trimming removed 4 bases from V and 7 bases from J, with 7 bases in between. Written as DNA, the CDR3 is TGTGCCAGCTCACAACAAAACGGGGAGCTGTTTTTT. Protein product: CASSQQNGELFF.

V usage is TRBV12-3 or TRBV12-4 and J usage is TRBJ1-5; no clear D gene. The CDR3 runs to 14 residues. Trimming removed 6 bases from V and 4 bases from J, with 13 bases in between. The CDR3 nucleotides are TGTGCCAGCAGATCGGAGGGCCGAAATCAGCCCCAGCATTTT. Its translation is CASRSEGRNQPQHF.